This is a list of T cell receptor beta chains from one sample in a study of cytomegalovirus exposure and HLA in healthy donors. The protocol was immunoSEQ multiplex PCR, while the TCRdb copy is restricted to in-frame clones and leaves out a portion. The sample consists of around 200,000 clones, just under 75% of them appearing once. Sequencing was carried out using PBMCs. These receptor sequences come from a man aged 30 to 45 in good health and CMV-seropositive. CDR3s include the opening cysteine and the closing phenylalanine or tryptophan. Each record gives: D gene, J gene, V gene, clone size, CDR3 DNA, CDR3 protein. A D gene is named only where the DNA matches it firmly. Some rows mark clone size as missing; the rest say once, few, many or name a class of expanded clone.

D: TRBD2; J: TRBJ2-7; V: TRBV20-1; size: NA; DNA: TGCAGTGCTACTAGGGACGGTGGCGGGGGCTTC; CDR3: CSATRDGGGGF
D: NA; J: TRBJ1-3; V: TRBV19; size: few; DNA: TGTGCCAGTAGGGCAGGGCTCACAGGAAACACCATATATTTT; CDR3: CASRAGLTGNTIYF
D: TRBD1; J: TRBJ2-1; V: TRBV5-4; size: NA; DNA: TGTGCCAGCAGCTTGGACAGGGGCGCCTACAATGAGCAGTTCTTC; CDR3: CASSLDRGAYNEQFF
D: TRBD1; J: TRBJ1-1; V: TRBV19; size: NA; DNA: TGTGCCAGTAGTTCCGGACAGGTGAGGTATTCCACTGAAGCTTTCTTT; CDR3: CASSSGQVRYSTEAFF
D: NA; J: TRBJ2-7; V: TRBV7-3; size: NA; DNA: TGTGCCAGCAGATCCGACAGCCCACCCTACGAGCAGTACTTC; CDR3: CASRSDSPPYEQYF
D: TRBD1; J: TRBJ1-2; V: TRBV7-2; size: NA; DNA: TGTGCCAGCAGCTTGGGAGTAACAGGGGACTACACCTTC; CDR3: CASSLGVTGDYTF
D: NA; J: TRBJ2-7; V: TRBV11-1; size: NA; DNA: TGTGCCAGCAGCTTAGATCAGGGGACCTACGAGCAGTACTTC; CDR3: CASSLDQGTYEQYF
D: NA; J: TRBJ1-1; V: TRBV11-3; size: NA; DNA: TGTGCCAGCAGCGCGCATTTGAACACTGAAGCTTTCTTT; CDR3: CASSAHLNTEAFF
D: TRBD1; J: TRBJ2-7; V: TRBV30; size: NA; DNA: TGTGCCCTTAGGACCGGGACAGGGTACTCCGAGCAGTACTTC; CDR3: CALRTGTGYSEQYF
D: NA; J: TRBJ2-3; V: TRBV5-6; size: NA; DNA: TGTGCCAGCAGCTTGGTGGGCTCAGCCAGGACAGATACGCAGTATTTT; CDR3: CASSLVGSARTDTQYF
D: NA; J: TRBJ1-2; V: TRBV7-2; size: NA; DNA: TGTGCCAGCAGCTTATTATTTAGGGGCATAGTGGATGGCTACACCTTC; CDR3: CASSLLFRGIVDGYTF
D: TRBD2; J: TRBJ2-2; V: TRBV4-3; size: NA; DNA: TGCGCCAGCAGCCCCCGAGCTAGCGGGGCGGCAGACACCGGGGAGCTGTTTTTT; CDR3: CASSPRASGAADTGELFF
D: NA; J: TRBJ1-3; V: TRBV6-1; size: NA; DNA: TGTGCCAGCAGTGAATGGACAGCTGCCTCTGGAAACACCATATATTTT; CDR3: CASSEWTAASGNTIYF
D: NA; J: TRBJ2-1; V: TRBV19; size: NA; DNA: TGTGCCAGTAGTGTCTTAGGGGTTTCCTACAATGAGCAGTTCTTC; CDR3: CASSVLGVSYNEQFF
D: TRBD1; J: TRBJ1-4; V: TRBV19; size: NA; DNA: TGTGCCAGTAGTTGGGGACAGGGAGACGAAAAACTGTTTTTT; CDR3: CASSWGQGDEKLFF
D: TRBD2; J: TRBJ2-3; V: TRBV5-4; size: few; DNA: TGTGCCAGCAGCTTGCGGCTAGCGGGAGTTAGCACAGATACGCAGTATTTT; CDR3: CASSLRLAGVSTDTQYF
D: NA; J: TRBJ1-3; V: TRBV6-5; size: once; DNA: TGTGCCAGCAGTTACTCCTATCAGGGGTCTGGAAACACCATATATTTT; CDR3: CASSYSYQGSGNTIYF
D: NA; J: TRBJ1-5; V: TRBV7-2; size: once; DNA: TGTGCCAGCAGCTTGGGGGAGGGTCAGCCCCAGCATTTT; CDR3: CASSLGEGQPQHF
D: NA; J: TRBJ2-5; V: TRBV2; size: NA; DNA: TGTGCCAGCAGCGCGACAGGACCCGGGACCCAGTACTTC; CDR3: CASSATGPGTQYF
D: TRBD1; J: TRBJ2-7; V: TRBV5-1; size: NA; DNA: TGCGCCAGCAGACCACAGGGGAGAAGCCCCTACGAGCAGTACTTC; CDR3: CASRPQGRSPYEQYF
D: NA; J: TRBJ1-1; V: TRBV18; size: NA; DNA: TGTGCCAGCTCACCAAGGCGGGGGATGAACACTGAAGCTTTCTTT; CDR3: CASSPRRGMNTEAFF
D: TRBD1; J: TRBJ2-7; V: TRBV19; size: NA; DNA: TGTGCCAGCTCTCCCGGGACAGGGGTCTACGAGCAGTACTTC; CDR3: CASSPGTGVYEQYF
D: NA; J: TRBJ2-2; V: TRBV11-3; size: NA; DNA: TGTGCCAGCAGCGGTTCGGGTGGGGGGACCGGGGAGCTGTTTTTT; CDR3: CASSGSGGGTGELFF
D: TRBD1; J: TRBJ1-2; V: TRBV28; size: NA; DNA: TGTGCCAGCAACTACAGGGGGGGATTTGGCTACACCTTC; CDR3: CASNYRGGFGYTF
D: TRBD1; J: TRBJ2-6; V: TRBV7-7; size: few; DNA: TGTGCTAGCAGCCAGGGACAGACTGGGGCCAACGTCCTGACTTTC; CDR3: CASSQGQTGANVLTF